This T cell receptor beta chain was retrieved from a study of cytomegalovirus exposure and HLA in healthy donors. Germline-derived CDR1 and CDR2 are SGDLS and YYNGEE. The V gene end was trimmed by 4 bases and the J gene end by 5 bases; junction bases not matched to a gene: 5. The CDR3 has 13 residues. The PCR employed 60 Vbeta primers together with 13 Jbeta primers. Sequencing used immunoSEQ multiplex PCR; TCRdb keeps in-frame clones, though not all of them. The table shows about 120,000 clones, with roughly 78% occurring only once. Sample: PBMCs. The chain has TRBV9 and TRBJ1-1, with 7 nucleotides matching TRBD1. The TCR comes from a man younger than 45 in good health and CMV-seropositive. This chain's CDR3 is CASSKTGRTEAFF. CDR3 coding DNA: TGTGCCAGCAGCAAGACAGGGAGAACTGAAGCTTTCTTT.